The sequence of this TCR beta chain was determined in a study of T cell repertoires in ileal Crohn's disease. TCRdb's copy holds only in-frame clones and misses some; the assay was immunoSEQ multiplex PCR. Among several thousand clones listed, roughly 90% were seen once. The CDR3 extends over 14 amino acids. Germline CDR1 is MNHNY and CDR2 is SVGAGI (reference sequence). Trimming cost V 0 bases and J 4 bases, with 9 bases left between them. Sequenced: ileal tissue. The clonotype was recovered from an adult with Crohn's disease. This rearrangement joins TRBV6-6 to TRBJ1-2, with a tentative D call TRBD1 (5 bases). This CDR3 is CASSYSRGIYGYTF. CDR3 coding DNA: TGTGCCAGCAGTTACTCAAGGGGCATCTATGGCTACACCTTC.